This T cell receptor beta chain was recovered during a study of T-cell memory formation after mild COVID-19. Findings and limits, study-wide: CD4+ contracting clones were mainly CM and EM; CD8+ ones, EMRA. Second-wave clones peaking on day 37 lacked confirmed SARS-CoV-2 specificity.

Each CDR3 protein gets one entry after TCRdb re-called the 5' RACE reads with MiXCR. Among around 250,000 distinct CDR3 sequences listed, around 15% were seen once. V gave up 6 bases and J gave up 2 bases, with 13 bases separating them. CDR3 size: 13 residues. CDR1 and CDR2 (germline): DFQATT, SNEGSKA (reference sequence). This clonotype was counted only a few times. Its antigen is as yet unknown. The sample was PBMCs or a T cell subset sorted from them (not recorded which). The chain uses TRBV20-1 and TRBJ1-2, with unresolved D. The clonotype was recovered from a man aged 18 to 30 who had mild COVID-19 (a few samples of this study predate the infection). Cell type and time point are not known. Here the CDR3 reads CSATGSRNYGYTF. The CDR3 DNA is TGCAGTGCCACGGGGAGCCGGAACTATGGCTACACCTTC.